This T cell receptor (beta chain) was recorded in a study of blood T cell repertoires in COVID-19. Deletions cut 4 bases from V and 6 bases from J, with 19 bases between. This CDR3 is 16 amino acids long. Looked up from germline, CDR1 is MNHNS and CDR2 is SASEGT. The protocol was immunoSEQ multiplex PCR, while the TCRdb copy is restricted to in-frame clones and leaves out a portion. The table includes approximately 260,000 clones, roughly 90% detected once. The chain couples TRBV6-1 to TRBJ1-5; D uncertain. The sequenced sample was PBMCs or T cells enriched from blood (not recorded which). The sequence derives from a woman between 25 and 40 years old with acute COVID-19. The DNA of the CDR3 is TGTGCCAGCAGTGGAACAGCCACGGGGTGGGGTCAGCCCCAGCATTTT. Translation: CASSGTATGWGQPQHF.